This TCR beta chain was recovered during a study of STAT3 mutations in large granular lymphocyte leukemia. Study results and caveats: Sampling intervals varied between patients and samples. In T-cell large granular lymphocyte leukemia, about half of patients showed multiple immunodominant subclonotypes.

Trimming stripped 3 bases from V and 2 bases from J, with 7 bases between. CDR3 length: 13 residues. Germline CDR1 and CDR2: SGHTA and FQGNSA. Some clones are missing from TCRdb's copy, which holds only in-frame ones; the method was immunoSEQ multiplex PCR. The table records tens of thousands of clones, around 86% of them present only once. On this clone: Its target is not known.

The TCR originated in a man aged 60 to 75 with T-cell large granular lymphocyte leukemia. Some clones in this sample may be carry-over from other donors' samples. Sequenced: peripheral blood mononuclear cells. The rearrangement joins TRBV7-2 to TRBJ1-1, with D unresolved. In DNA, the CDR3 is TGTGCCAGCAGCTTCGGCAGAAACACTGAAGCTTTCTTT. This codes for CASSFGRNTEAFF.